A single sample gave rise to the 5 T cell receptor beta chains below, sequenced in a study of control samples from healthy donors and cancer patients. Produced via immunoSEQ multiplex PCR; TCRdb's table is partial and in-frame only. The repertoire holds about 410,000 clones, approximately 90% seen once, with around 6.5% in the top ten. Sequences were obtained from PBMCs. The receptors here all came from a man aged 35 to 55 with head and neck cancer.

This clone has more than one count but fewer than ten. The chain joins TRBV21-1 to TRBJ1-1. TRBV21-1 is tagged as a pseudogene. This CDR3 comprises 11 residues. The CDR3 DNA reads TGTGCCAGCAGCTTTCGAACTGAAGCTTTCTTT. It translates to CASSFRTEAFF.

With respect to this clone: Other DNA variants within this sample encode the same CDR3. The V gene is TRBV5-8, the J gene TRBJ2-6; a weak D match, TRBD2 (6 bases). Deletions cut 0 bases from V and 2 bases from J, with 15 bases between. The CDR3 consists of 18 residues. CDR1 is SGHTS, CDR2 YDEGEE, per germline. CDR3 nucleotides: TGTGCCAGCAGCTTGGCCGGGGGATGGAGGGCTGGGGCCAACGTCCTGACTTTC. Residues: CASSLAGGWRAGANVLTF.

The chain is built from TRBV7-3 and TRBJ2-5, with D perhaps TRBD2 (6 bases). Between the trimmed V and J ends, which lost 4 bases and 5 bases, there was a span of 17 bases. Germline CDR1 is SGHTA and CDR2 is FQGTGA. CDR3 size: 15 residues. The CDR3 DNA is TGTGCCAGCAGCTCGCGCGGGGCCTTAGGGGAGACCCAGTACTTC. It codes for CASSSRGALGETQYF.

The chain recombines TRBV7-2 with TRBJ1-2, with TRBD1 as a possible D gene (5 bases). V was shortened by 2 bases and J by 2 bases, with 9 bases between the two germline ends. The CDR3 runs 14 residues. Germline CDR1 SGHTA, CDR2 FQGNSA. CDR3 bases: TGTGCCAGCAGCTTAAATGCAGGGAACTATGGCTACACCTTC. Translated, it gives CASSLNAGNYGYTF.

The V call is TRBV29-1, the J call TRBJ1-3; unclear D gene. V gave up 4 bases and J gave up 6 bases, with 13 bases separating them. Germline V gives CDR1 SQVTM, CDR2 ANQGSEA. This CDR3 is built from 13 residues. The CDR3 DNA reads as TGCAGCGTTGTGGACCTCTACTCAAACACCATATATTTT. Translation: CSVVDLYSNTIYF.